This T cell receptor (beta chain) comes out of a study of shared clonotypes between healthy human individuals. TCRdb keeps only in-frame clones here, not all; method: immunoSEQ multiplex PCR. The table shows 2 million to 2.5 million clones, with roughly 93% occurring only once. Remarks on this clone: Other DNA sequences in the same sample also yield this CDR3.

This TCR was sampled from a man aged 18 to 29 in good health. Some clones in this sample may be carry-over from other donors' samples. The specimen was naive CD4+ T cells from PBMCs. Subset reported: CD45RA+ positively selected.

CDR3 in DNA: TGTGCCAGCAGCGTCTCGGATGAGCAGTTCTTC. Protein: CASSVSDEQFF. The J gene is TRBJ2-1, the V gene TRBV9; D is undetermined. With 2 bases removed from V and 8 bases from J, the gap between germline ends came to 5 bases. Germline V CDR1 and CDR2: SGDLS, YYNGEE. The CDR3 covers 11 residues. Together with reference TRBV9 and TRBJ2-1, the CDR3 gives the full variable domain: DSGVTQTPKHLITATGQRVTLRCSPRSGDLSVYWYQQSLDQGLQFLIQYYNGEERAKGNILERFSAQQFPDLHSELNLSSLELGDSALYFCASSVSDEQFFGPGTRLTVL.